Listed here is a single T cell receptor (beta chain). Its specificity is not known. There were healthy Caucasian individuals from Russia, aged roughly 6 to 90, serving as donors. In each sample, at least 6.5 million PBMCs were isolated. Then a second PCR, running roughly 6 to 11 cycles, was carried out with a sample-barcoded 5' primer and a J-beta primer mix. Each cDNA molecule carried a tag from a template-switch adaptor that contained 12 random nucleotides. One entry per CDR3 protein results from TCRdb running MiXCR on the 5' RACE reads. The sample records just over 800,000 distinct CDR3 sequences, about 62% being singletons. The record originates from a study of blood T cells in healthy people across ages. The germline V gene has CDR1 SGHDT and CDR2 YYEEEE. Trimming left V 4 bases short and J 5 bases short, with 10 bases between. The CDR3 totals 13 residues. Study-level findings and limits: Getting older went along with TCR beta diversity per million T cells dropping roughly linearly.

The sample comprised blood. The sequence was collected from a man aged 30 to 45 in good health. The V call is TRBV5-6, the J call TRBJ1-5; weak D call: TRBD1 (5 bases). Here the CDR3 reads CASSRQRDQPQHF. The CDR3 nucleotides are TGTGCCAGCAGCAGACAGCGCGATCAGCCCCAGCATTTT. Using reference TRBV5-6 and TRBJ1-5 for the parts outside the CDR3, the full variable domain is DAGVTQSPTHLIKTRGQQVTLRCSPKSGHDTVSWYQQALGQGPQFIFQYYEEEERQRGNFPDRFSGHQFPNYSSELNVNALLLGDSALYLCASSRQRDQPQHFGDGTRLSIL.